This TCR beta chain was found in a study of blood T cell repertoires in COVID-19. Study context: Specimens from acute and convalescent COVID-19 originated in the United States, Italy and Spain.

The CDR3 has 15 residues. CDR1 and CDR2 (germline): SGHNT, YYREEE (reference sequence). Trimming cost V 4 bases and J 5 bases; bases outside gene matches: 9. Original methodology: The assay estimated nucleated cells by amplifying reference gene primers. Libraries were prepared by immunoSEQ multiplex PCR; TCRdb keeps only in-frame clonotypes and omits some of them. The DNA was the basis for D and trimming; V, J and clone size are from that table. Counted here are about 280,000 clones, roughly 85% occurring once; the ten biggest clones make up roughly a tenth. The J gene is TRBJ2-3, the V gene TRBV5-4; 8 positions match TRBD2. The clonotype was recovered from a woman between 50 and 59 years old who had recovered from COVID-19. The sequenced material came from peripheral blood. CDR3 sequence (DNA): TGTGCCAGCAGCAGCGCGGGGGGCCTGGTAGATACGCAGTATTTT. Protein sequence: CASSSAGGLVDTQYF.